Described below is a single T cell receptor beta chain sequence and its context. What it recognizes is unknown. This sample stems from a study of T cell clones after liver transplantation. Study background: Post-transplant blood was tracked for graft-donor-reactive T cell clones identified in a pre-transplant mixed lymphocyte reaction. Standard immunosuppression, with no induction, continued until 12-24 months after transplant.

CDR1 MGHRA and CDR2 YSYEKL come from the germline V gene. V lost 6 bases to trimming and J lost 4 bases, with 9 bases between them. The CDR3 has 12 residues. Broader study findings: A larger donor-reactive than third-party decline suggested partial antigen-specific deletion.

Some clones are missing from TCRdb's copy, which holds only in-frame ones; the method was immunoSEQ multiplex PCR. The data show tens of thousands of clones, less than 75% seen once. This receptor was identified in a human patient who received a liver transplant. Some T cells could come from the graft donor. Material: CD4+ T cells from blood, obtained at the 22-month timepoint. This chain links TRBV4-1 with TRBJ1-1, with unresolved D. The CDR3 sequence: CASSYGGTEAFF. CDR3 sequence (DNA): TGCGCCAGCAGTTATGGCGGCACTGAAGCTTTCTTT.